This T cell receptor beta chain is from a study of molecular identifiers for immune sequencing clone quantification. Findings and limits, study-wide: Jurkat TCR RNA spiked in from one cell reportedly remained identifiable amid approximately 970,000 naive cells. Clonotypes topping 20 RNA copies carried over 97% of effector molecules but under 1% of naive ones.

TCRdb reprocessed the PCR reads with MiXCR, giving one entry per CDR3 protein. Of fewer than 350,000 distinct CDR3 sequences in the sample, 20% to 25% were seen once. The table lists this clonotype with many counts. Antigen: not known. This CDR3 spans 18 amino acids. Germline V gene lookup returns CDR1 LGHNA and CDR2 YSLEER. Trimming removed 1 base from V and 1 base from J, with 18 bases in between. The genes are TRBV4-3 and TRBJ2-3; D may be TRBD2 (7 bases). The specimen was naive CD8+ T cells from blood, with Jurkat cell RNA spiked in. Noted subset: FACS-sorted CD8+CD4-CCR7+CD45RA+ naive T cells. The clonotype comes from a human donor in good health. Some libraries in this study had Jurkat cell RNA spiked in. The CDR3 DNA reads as TGCGCCAGCAGCCAAGCCCCTGGTGGGGGGGGCGGCACAGATACGCAGTATTTT. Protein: CASSQAPGGGGGTDTQYF.